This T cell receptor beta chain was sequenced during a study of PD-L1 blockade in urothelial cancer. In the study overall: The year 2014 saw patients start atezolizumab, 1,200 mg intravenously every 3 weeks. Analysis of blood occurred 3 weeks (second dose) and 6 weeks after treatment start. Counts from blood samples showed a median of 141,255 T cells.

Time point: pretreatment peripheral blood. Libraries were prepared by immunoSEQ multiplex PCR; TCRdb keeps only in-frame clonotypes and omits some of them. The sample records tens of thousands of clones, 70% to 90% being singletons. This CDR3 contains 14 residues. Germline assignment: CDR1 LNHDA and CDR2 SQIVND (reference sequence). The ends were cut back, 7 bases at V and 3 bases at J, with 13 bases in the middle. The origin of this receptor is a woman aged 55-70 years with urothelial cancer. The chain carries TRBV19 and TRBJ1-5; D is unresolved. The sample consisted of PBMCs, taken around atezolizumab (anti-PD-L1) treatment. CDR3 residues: CASTRREANQPQHF. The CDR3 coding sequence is TGTGCCAGTACCCGCCGGGAAGCCAATCAGCCCCAGCATTTT.